Following are 16 T cell receptor beta chains from one sample sequenced in a study of identical twins listed by TCRdb under 2016. Library preparation employed 5' RACE. The listed sequencing device is Illumina HiSeq 2000. Clones were called with MiXCR by TCRdb after fastp trimmed the public reads at Q25, and only in-frame beta chains were retained. Under each unique CDR3 protein, matching rows form one entry showing the most common genes and DNA. The sample table contains roughly 630,000 distinct CDR3 sequences; only one count was recorded for around 7.4% of them. Roughly 1.6% of the sample is held by the ten biggest clonotypes. This sample was shared with a second study, whose subject was yellow fever vaccine responses in identical twins.

The sample was PBMCs. These receptors were collected from a woman aged 18 to 35 in good health.

This chain links TRBV11-1 with TRBJ2-1, with 10 positions matching TRBD1. Trimming at V came to 5 bases and at J to 0 bases, leaving 10 bases not matched to a gene. The CDR3 is 18 amino acids. In germline, CDR1 is SGHAT, CDR2 FQDESV (reference sequence). This CDR3 reads CASSPTGGLTYSYNEQFF. DNA for the CDR3: TGTGCCAGCAGCCCGACAGGGGGCCTAACCTACTCCTACAATGAGCAGTTCTTC.

This chain uses TRBV6-1 with TRBJ2-7, with D perhaps TRBD1 (5 bases). Trimming took 5 bases from V and 4 from J, leaving 18 bases between them. The CDR3 consists of 15 residues. Germline assignment: CDR1 MNHNS and CDR2 SASEGT. The CDR3 spells CASSLTSGRAYEQYV. As DNA, the CDR3 is TGTGCCAGCAGTCTCACGTCTGGCAGGGCGTACGAGCAGTACGTC.

The V and J genes are TRBV11-1 and TRBJ1-5; 9 bases fit TRBD1. This CDR3 has 18 amino acids. V lost 5 bases, J lost 0 bases, and 11 bases stayed unmatched. Germline V lookup: CDR1 SGHAT, CDR2 FQDESV (reference sequence). CDR3 sequence (DNA): TGTGCCAGCAGCGGACCGGGACAGGGAAGTTATAGCAATCAGCCCCAGCATTTT. It translates to CASSGPGQGSYSNQPQHF.

V is TRBV14 and J is TRBJ1-6; 7 positions match TRBD1. Losses at the gene ends were 6 bases for V and 4 bases for J; bases not matched to a gene: 3. Germline CDR1 reads SGHDN; CDR2 reads FVKESK. CDR3 length: 14 amino acids. The CDR3 is CASRGQIYNSPLHF. The DNA for the CDR3 is TGTGCCAGCAGGGGACAGATTTATAATTCACCCCTCCACTTT.

This clonotype was recorded many times. The V and J genes are TRBV14 and TRBJ2-1; 8 bases are shared with TRBD2. Trimming took 0 bases from V and 7 from J; bases not matched to a gene: 11. Per the germline V gene, CDR1 is SGHDN and CDR2 is FVKESK. The CDR3 sequence is 17 residues long. The CDR3 loop is CASSQDRPGGPRNEQFF. Here the CDR3 DNA reads TGTGCCAGCAGCCAAGATCGTCCGGGAGGGCCTCGGAATGAGCAGTTCTTC.

This clonotype was recorded many times. The junction departs from germline at one end; a sequencing error may be responsible. The chain combines TRBV5-1 with TRBJ2-3; D remains unclear. The V gene's germline CDR1 is SGHRS and CDR2 YFSETQ. The CDR3 totals 14 residues. CDR3 nucleotide sequence: TGTGCCAGCAGCTTTGGCGGTAGCACAGATACGCAGTATTTT. This translates into CASSFGGSTDTQYF.

This clonotype was counted a few times. The DNA for the CDR3 is TGTGCCAGCAGCCCGGGGGGGGCGGGGGGTGAGCAGTTCTTC. It translates to CASSPGGAGGEQFF. The V gene is TRBV11-2, the J gene TRBJ2-1; 8 bases are shared with TRBD2. The CDR3 loop spans 14 amino acids. V lost 5 bases to trimming and J lost 9 bases; unmatched junction nucleotides: 9. CDR1 is SGHAT and CDR2 is FQNNGV in the germline V gene.

The chain's CDR3 is CASSLAEGKRYNEQFF. The DNA for the CDR3 is TGTGCCAGCAGCTTAGCAGAGGGAAAAAGGTACAATGAGCAGTTCTTC. This chain joins TRBV7-9 and TRBJ2-1, with a tentative D call TRBD2 (5 bases). Germline lookup yields CDR1 SEHNR and CDR2 FQNEAQ (reference sequence). This CDR3 is 16 amino acids long. The V end lost 0 bases, the J end lost 4 bases, and 13 bases lay between the germline ends.

The table lists this clonotype with a few counts. The J gene is TRBJ2-1, the V gene TRBV20-1; perhaps TRBD2 as D (6 bases). Per the germline V gene, CDR1 is DFQATT and CDR2 is SNEGSKA (reference sequence). The CDR3 length is 15 residues. V dropped 0 bases and J dropped 8 bases, with 17 bases sitting between them. CDR3: CSARDGGKAQYEQFF. In DNA, the CDR3 is TGCAGTGCTAGAGACGGCGGGAAAGCACAATATGAGCAGTTCTTC.

The sample holds a few counts of this clonotype. The chain is built from TRBV5-6 and TRBJ1-1; D is uncertain. Germline V gene lookup returns CDR1 SGHDT and CDR2 YYEEEE. CDR3 length equals 12 residues. With 0 bases removed from V and 7 bases from J, the gap between germline ends came to 7 bases. CDR3 amino acids: CASSLAQFEAFF. Written as DNA, the CDR3 is TGTGCCAGCAGCTTGGCCCAGTTTGAAGCTTTCTTT.

This clonotype was counted at least ten times. The rearrangement links TRBV7-7 to TRBJ2-5, with 15 nucleotides matching TRBD2. The CDR3 is made up of 16 amino acids. Germline V CDR1 and CDR2: SSHAT, FNYEAQ (reference sequence). J was trimmed by 4 bases and V by 5 bases; bases with no gene match: 5. CDR3 coding DNA: TGTGCCAGCAGCCCCGGACTAGCGGGAGGGGGAGAGACCCAGTACTTC. The encoded protein is CASSPGLAGGGETQYF.

Only a few counts were recorded for this clonotype. The V call is TRBV4-1, the J call TRBJ1-5, with unresolved D. The CDR3 spans 18 residues. Trimming removed 0 bases from V and 0 bases from J, with 15 bases in between. Germline V CDR1 and CDR2: MGHRA, YSYEKL. In nucleotides, the CDR3 is TGCGCCAGCAGCCAAGACTACACGTTTTTATATAGCAATCAGCCCCAGCATTTT. It translates to CASSQDYTFLYSNQPQHF.

As regards this clonotype: Sequence at one end of the junction differs from germline and may be a read error. This chain uses TRBV5-1 with TRBJ2-5; D gene unclear. The CDR3 totals 14 residues. CDR1 is SGHRS and CDR2 is YFSETQ in the germline V gene. Written as DNA, the CDR3 is TGCGCCAGCACCTTGTTGGGCTTGGGAGAGACCCAGTACTTC. This sequence encodes CASTLLGLGETQYF.

This clonotype showed up just a few times. This chain joins TRBV12-5 and TRBJ2-1, with 8 bases lining up with TRBD2. J was trimmed by 5 bases and V by 6 bases; bases with no gene match: 6. The CDR3 is 14 residues long. Germline V gene sequence: CDR1 LGHNT, CDR2 FRNRAP. The CDR3 sequence: CASGKVAGNNEQFF. As DNA, the CDR3 is TGTGCTAGTGGGAAAGTAGCGGGAAACAATGAGCAGTTCTTC.

The chain links TRBV20-1 to TRBJ2-5, with a weak D call TRBD2 (6 bases). With 6 bases removed from V and 3 bases from J, the gap between germline ends came to 17 bases. The CDR3 has 14 residues. Germline V gene sequence: CDR1 DFQATT, CDR2 SNEGSKA (reference sequence). Written as DNA, the CDR3 is TGCAGTGCCGACCGGGGGAGGACCAAAGAGACCCAGTACTTC. Protein product: CSADRGRTKETQYF.

This clonotype was seen at least ten times. J is TRBJ1-6 and V is TRBV10-3, with D perhaps TRBD1 (5 bases). The CDR3 spans 14 residues. Germline assignment: CDR1 ENHRY and CDR2 SYGVKD. Between the trimmed V and J ends, which lost 2 bases and 8 bases, there was a span of 10 bases. The CDR3 reads CAISEGGEYSPLHF. The DNA for the CDR3 is TGTGCCATCAGTGAGGGGGGGGAGTATTCACCCCTCCACTTT.